A selection of T cell receptor beta chains follows, all from one sample in a study of beta chain features in type 1 diabetes. Repertoires were generated with immunoSEQ multiplex PCR, while TCRdb's copy carries only in-frame clones and drops some. The data contain hundreds of thousands of clones, 25% to 35% of them singletons. The source material was naive CD4+ T cells from blood. The receptors come from a man aged 18 to 29 in good health. Both conserved end residues are part of each CDR3. Clone size is stated in some rows and not others, as once, few, many or a class when expanded.

J gene,clone size,V gene,CDR3 protein
TRBJ2-7,few,TRBV28,CASSWGFNEQYF
TRBJ2-3,-,TRBV7-9,CASSHSGTGTDTQYF
TRBJ2-3,-,TRBV30,CAWSPGLTDTQYF
TRBJ2-7,-,TRBV5-1,CASSLEGTGGEQYF
TRBJ2-3,-,TRBV7-9,CASSLAGGDTQYF
TRBJ2-5,-,TRBV9,CASSGPGAQETQYF
TRBJ2-1,-,TRBV27,CASSPLAGGLSNEQFF
TRBJ2-3,-,TRBV5-1,CASSPSGLTTDTQYF
TRBJ2-1,-,TRBV7-2,CASSQLAPILGGGNEQFF
TRBJ2-5,-,TRBV7-2,CASSFRAQETQYF
TRBJ1-3,few,TRBV29-1,CSVGIIGRSGNTIYF
TRBJ2-5,few,TRBV30,CAWSGVAGFRETQYF
TRBJ1-4,-,TRBV14,CASSRSDGASEKLFF
TRBJ2-7,-,TRBV11-1,CASSWGQGASVEAYEQYF
TRBJ2-1,few,TRBV2,CASSEFERESGEQFF
TRBJ2-3,-,TRBV7-9,CASSPLLSGSTDTQYF
TRBJ2-5,-,TRBV7-2,CASSVSGKTQYF
TRBJ2-1,-,TRBV30,CAWSVRRNEQFF
TRBJ2-5,-,TRBV30,CAWSAGGETQYF
TRBJ2-5,-,TRBV7-2,CASSPRRGQGRETQYF
TRBJ2-3,-,TRBV7-2,CASSLVRVGTDTQYF
TRBJ2-7,-,TRBV29-1,CSVENRVYEQYF
TRBJ2-5,once,TRBV7-9,CASSLGTGRQETQYF
TRBJ1-2,few,TRBV2,CASSVDPPGYTF
TRBJ2-7,-,TRBV7-9,CASSLLYEQYF